The next 25 T cell receptor beta chains were all read from a single sample in a study of neurological immune-mediated disorders. Each CDR3 protein is one row after TCRdb ran MiXCR on the 5' RACE reads. Among approximately 38,000 distinct CDR3 sequences listed, approximately 7.2% were seen once. The specimen sequenced was CD4+ T cells from blood. The receptor set was obtained from a man in his fifties or sixties in good health.

This clonotype was recorded at least ten times. The CDR3 coding sequence is TGTGCCAGCAGTCCACGACAGGGGCGGTATGGCTACACCTTC. It yields the protein CASSPRQGRYGYTF. The chain employs TRBV12-3 or TRBV12-4 and TRBJ1-2; 8 nucleotides line up with TRBD1. The CDR3 sequence is 14 residues long. V lost 5 bases to trimming and J lost 5 bases; unmatched junction nucleotides: 7.

This clonotype was counted ten times or more. V gene TRBV20-1 combines with J gene TRBJ2-5, with TRBD2 matching 9 bases. With V trimmed by 6 bases and J by 5 bases, 10 bases remained unmatched. The germline CDR1 and CDR2 sequences are DFQATT and SNEGSKA (reference sequence). The CDR3 covers 14 residues. The CDR3, as DNA: TGCAGTGCCACAGAGCGGGAGGCTCGGGAGACCCAGTACTTC. Its translation is CSATEREARETQYF.

The table lists this clonotype with many counts. The V gene is TRBV20-1, the J gene TRBJ2-5; 11 bases line up with TRBD2. The CDR3 is made up of 15 amino acids. V lost 3 bases, J lost 4 bases, and 7 bases stayed unmatched. CDR1 is DFQATT, CDR2 SNEGSKA, per germline (reference sequence). CDR3 nucleotides: TGCAGTGCTAGGCCTATAGCGGGAGGGGGAGAGACCCAGTACTTC. Amino acid sequence: CSARPIAGGGETQYF.

This clonotype has ten or more counts. The V call is TRBV5-1, the J call TRBJ2-1; 12 bases fit TRBD2. CDR1 is SGHRS, CDR2 YFSETQ, per germline. V was clipped by 0 bases and J by 1 base; unmatched bases: 8. The CDR3 has 19 residues. CDR3 DNA: TGCGCCAGCAGCTTGGCTGGGACTAGCGGGTATTCTTCCTACAATGAGCAGTTCTTC. It yields the protein CASSLAGTSGYSSYNEQFF.

This clonotype was detected many times. The chain has TRBV12-3 or TRBV12-4 and TRBJ2-4, with 8 positions matching TRBD2. Trimming at V came to 5 bases and at J to 7 bases, leaving 7 bases not matched to a gene. This CDR3 comprises 14 residues. The CDR3 region is CASSPSGGRNIQYF. CDR3 coding DNA: TGTGCCAGCAGTCCCAGCGGGGGAAGGAACATTCAGTACTTC.

This clonotype has at least ten counts. V is TRBV4-1 and J is TRBJ1-5; D remains unclear. Germline CDR1 and CDR2: MGHRA and YSYEKL. V lost 3 bases and J lost 7, with 16 bases in between. The CDR3 is made up of 15 amino acids. The chain's CDR3 is CASSQGDLTGQPQHF. The CDR3 DNA is TGCGCCAGCAGCCAGGGCGATTTGACGGGCCAGCCCCAGCATTTT.

This clonotype was picked up many times. The V and J genes are TRBV28 and TRBJ2-7, with a weak D call TRBD2 (5 bases). Deletions cut 2 bases from V and 0 bases from J, with 14 bases between. Germline assignment: CDR1 MDHEN and CDR2 SYDVKM. The CDR3 is made up of 16 amino acids. CDR3 DNA: TGTGCCAGCAGTTTACTTATGGCGGGCGGCTCCTACGAGCAGTACTTC. Its protein is CASSLLMAGGSYEQYF.

This clonotype appeared many times. CDR3 protein: CASSHGRGYFLNTEAFF. The CDR3 DNA reads TGTGCCAGCAGCCATGGTCGGGGCTACTTTCTGAACACTGAAGCTTTCTTT. The chain has TRBV3-1 and TRBJ1-1, with a possible D match to TRBD1 (5 bases). CDR1 and CDR2 from the germline V gene are LGHDT and YNNKEL (reference sequence). This CDR3 contains 17 residues. V was pared by 3 bases and J by 0 bases, with 17 bases between.

At least ten counts were recorded for this clonotype. The rearrangement uses TRBV18 and TRBJ2-1; tentatively, D is TRBD2 (6 bases). The germline CDR1 and CDR2 sequences are KGHSH and LQKENI. Trimming cost V 1 base and J 9 bases, with 13 bases left between them. This CDR3 is built from 14 residues. DNA for the CDR3: TGTGCCAGCTCACCACGGGACTTTGGGGGTGAGCAGTTCTTC. This sequence encodes CASSPRDFGGEQFF.

There are many counts of this clonotype. The CDR3 here is CASSGGLAGANADTQYF. Written as DNA, the CDR3 is TGTGCCAGCAGCGGCGGACTAGCGGGAGCAAATGCAGATACGCAGTATTTT. The chain has TRBV9 and TRBJ2-3; 13 nucleotides agree with TRBD2. Germline-derived CDR1 and CDR2 are SGDLS and YYNGEE. V shed 3 bases and J 4 bases; nucleotides not matched to a gene: 8. CDR3 length: 17 residues.

At least ten counts were recorded for this clonotype. V gene TRBV12-3 or TRBV12-4 combines with J gene TRBJ2-2, with D perhaps TRBD2 (5 bases). Trimming left V 6 bases short and J 4 bases short, with 12 bases between. This CDR3 comprises 14 residues. The CDR3 DNA reads TGTGCCAGCAGCTCCTCCCGGGGCACCGGGGAGCTGTTTTTT. This codes for CASSSSRGTGELFF.

This clonotype was seen many times. The chain joins TRBV20-1 to TRBJ2-7; 8 nucleotides match TRBD1. Germline assignment: CDR1 DFQATT and CDR2 SNEGSKA (reference sequence). Trimming at V came to 3 bases and at J to 3 bases, leaving 7 bases not matched to a gene. This CDR3 contains 14 residues. CDR3 sequence reads: CSASDRGLIYEQYF. For the CDR3, the DNA is TGCAGTGCTAGCGACAGGGGCCTCATCTACGAGCAGTACTTC.

This clonotype came up many times. This chain connects TRBV20-1 to TRBJ2-7, with 12 positions matching TRBD2. The CDR3 is 14 amino acids. CDR1 DFQATT and CDR2 SNEGSKA come from the germline V gene (reference sequence). Germline trimming cut 5 bases from V and 6 bases from J; bases unmatched to any gene: 8. Here the CDR3 reads CSAAILAGGGEQYF. The CDR3 nucleotides read TGCAGTGCTGCCATACTAGCGGGAGGTGGCGAGCAGTACTTC.

This clonotype was observed many times. The chain joins TRBV7-2 to TRBJ2-7; D ambiguous. Trimming removed 4 bases from V and 2 bases from J, with 3 bases in between. In germline, CDR1 is SGHTA, CDR2 FQGNSA. The CDR3 has 11 amino acids. The CDR3 here is CASSSTYEQYF. DNA of the CDR3: TGTGCCAGCAGCTCGACCTACGAGCAGTACTTC.

J is TRBJ2-7 and V is TRBV28, with D possibly being TRBD2 (6 bases). Germline V gene sequence: CDR1 MDHEN, CDR2 SYDVKM. V dropped 4 bases and J dropped 2 bases, with 6 bases sitting between them. The CDR3 is 12 amino acids. DNA for the CDR3: TGTGCCAGCAGTTGGGGGGCCTACGAGCAGTACTTC. It yields the protein CASSWGAYEQYF.

This clonotype came up many times. The J gene is TRBJ2-1, the V gene TRBV7-2; TRBD2 is a possible D gene (5 bases). Trimming took 3 bases from V and 8 from J, leaving 8 bases between them. Germline CDR1 is SGHTA and CDR2 is FQGNSA. This CDR3 comprises 12 residues. The CDR3 coding sequence is TGTGCCAGCAGCTTGGACGGGGATGAGCAGTTCTTC. This gives the protein CASSLDGDEQFF.

The CDR3: CASSLTAWDEKLFF. The CDR3 DNA reads TGTGCCAGCAGCCTCACGGCCTGGGATGAAAAACTGTTTTTT. The chain employs TRBV7-8 and TRBJ1-4; no clear D gene. The germline V gene has CDR1 SGHVS and CDR2 FQNEAQ. V lost 5 bases and J lost 6, with 13 bases in between. The CDR3 covers 14 residues.

This clonotype occurred many times. The chain is built from TRBV7-3 and TRBJ2-7; TRBD1 agrees at 7 bases. Germline V CDR1 and CDR2: SGHTA, FQGTGA. The CDR3 totals 12 residues. V shed 6 bases, J shed 6 bases, and the junction held 5 bases outside the gene matches. CDR3: CASSNRGGEQYF. CDR3 DNA sequence: TGTGCCAGCAGTAACAGGGGTGGCGAGCAGTACTTC.

This clonotype was recorded many times. The chain joins TRBV20-1 to TRBJ2-7; TRBD1 matches at 7 bases. The ends lost 6 bases at V and 2 bases at J; junction bases unmatched: 7. The germline V gene has CDR1 DFQATT and CDR2 SNEGSKA (reference sequence). CDR3 length equals 13 residues. CDR3 in amino acids: CSADPGGTYEQYF. The CDR3 DNA follows: TGCAGTGCCGACCCAGGGGGTACCTACGAGCAGTACTTC.

At least ten counts were recorded for this clonotype. The rearrangement joins TRBV27 to TRBJ2-7; D is possibly TRBD1 (6 bases). Trimming left V 7 bases short and J 3 bases short, with 22 bases between. The CDR3 has 16 residues. The V gene's germline CDR1 is MNHEY and CDR2 SMNVEV (reference sequence). CDR3 loop: CASTQKWGLRYYEQYF. The CDR3 DNA reads TGTGCCAGCACCCAGAAGTGGGGGCTTAGGTACTACGAGCAGTACTTC.

This clonotype was seen at least ten times. This chain joins TRBV10-3 and TRBJ2-7, with D hard to call. Germline CDR1 ENHRY, CDR2 SYGVKD. The CDR3 runs to 14 residues. V was pared by 5 bases and J by 1 base, with 12 bases between. This chain's CDR3 is CAISSFSDSYEQYF. CDR3 sequence (DNA): TGTGCCATCAGTAGTTTCTCTGATTCCTACGAGCAGTACTTC.

This clonotype was counted ten times or more. CDR3 region: CASSPGQNEQYF. As DNA, the CDR3 is TGTGCCAGCAGTCCGGGACAAAACGAGCAGTACTTC. The rearrangement uses TRBV12-3 or TRBV12-4 and TRBJ2-7, with D maybe TRBD1 (6 bases). V was trimmed by 5 bases and J by 5 bases, leaving 10 bases between them. This CDR3 spans 12 amino acids.

This clonotype was recorded many times. This chain links TRBV12-3 or TRBV12-4 with TRBJ2-7; TRBD2 matches at 8 bases. This CDR3 has 15 residues. With 6 bases clipped from V and 5 bases from J, the junction kept 12 bases outside the gene matches. The CDR3 sequence is CASSHRGGRSHEQYF. The CDR3 coding sequence is TGTGCCAGCAGCCATCGGGGGGGTCGATCCCACGAGCAGTACTTC.

This clonotype was counted ten times or more. This chain joins TRBV12-3 or TRBV12-4 and TRBJ2-5; weak D call: TRBD1 (7 bases). CDR3 length equals 17 residues. Trimming left V 8 bases short and J 3 bases short, with 25 bases between. CDR3 region: CASRSGRGRLVEETQYF. CDR3 nucleotide sequence: TGTGCCAGCCGATCCGGCAGGGGGAGGCTAGTCGAAGAGACCCAGTACTTC.

J is TRBJ2-1 and V is TRBV19, with 16 positions matching TRBD2. J gave up 7 bases and V 5 bases, and 17 bases lay outside the gene matches. Germline V gene data show CDR1 as LNHDA and CDR2 as SQIVND (reference sequence). The CDR3 sequence is 20 residues long. CDR3: CASSSHPSGTSGRVGNEQFF. CDR3 sequence (DNA): TGTGCCAGTAGTTCGCATCCTTCCGGGACTAGCGGGAGGGTTGGGAATGAGCAGTTCTTC.